This T cell receptor (beta chain) was recovered during a study of blood T cell repertoires in COVID-19. Whole-study context: COVID-19 samples collected from the United States, Italy and Spain covered acute and convalescent phases. T cells, B-cell-depleted T cells, or PBMCs provided the cDNA or gDNA that served as material.

Trimming cost V 10 bases and J 1 base, with 11 bases left between them. The V gene's germline CDR1 is SNHLY and CDR2 FYNNEI. This CDR3 contains 13 residues. In the source study's methods: Amplification with reference gene primers provided the estimates of nucleated cell counts. The method was immunoSEQ multiplex PCR; TCRdb's version includes in-frame clones alone and lacks a portion of them. The DNA was the basis for D and trimming; V, J and clone size are from that table. The table shows about 8,800 clones, with around 84% occurring only once. The source of this sequence is a human donor in a cohort sampled during active COVID-19. Sequenced material: peripheral blood. The chain joins TRBV2 to TRBJ1-5; a possible D gene is TRBD1 (5 bases). This CDR3 reads CATSGESNQPQHF. In nucleotides, the CDR3 is TGTGCCACCTCGGGGGAAAGCAATCAGCCCCAGCATTTT.